This TCR beta chain was sequenced in a study of blood T cell repertoires in COVID-19. Study information: Italy, Spain and the United States were the sources of the convalescent and acute COVID-19 samples.

The authors' processing: For nucleated cells, counts were estimated from reference gene primer amplification. Repertoires were generated with immunoSEQ multiplex PCR, while TCRdb's copy carries only in-frame clones and drops some. That table furnishes V, J and clone size, whereas the DNA furnished D and trimming. The sample includes under 300,000 clones, approximately 90% of them seen just once. Trimming pared 0 bases from V and 4 bases from J, leaving 24 bases between. The CDR3 totals 19 residues. In germline, CDR1 is LGHNA, CDR2 YSLEER. The clonotype originates from a man aged 30-40 years who had recovered from COVID-19. The source material was peripheral blood. V gene TRBV4-3 combines with J gene TRBJ1-2; D possibly corresponds to TRBD1 (6 bases). The CDR3 is CASSQDPYRVRGTGYGYTF. Here the CDR3 DNA reads TGCGCCAGCAGCCAAGATCCCTACAGGGTGAGGGGAACAGGCTATGGCTACACCTTC.